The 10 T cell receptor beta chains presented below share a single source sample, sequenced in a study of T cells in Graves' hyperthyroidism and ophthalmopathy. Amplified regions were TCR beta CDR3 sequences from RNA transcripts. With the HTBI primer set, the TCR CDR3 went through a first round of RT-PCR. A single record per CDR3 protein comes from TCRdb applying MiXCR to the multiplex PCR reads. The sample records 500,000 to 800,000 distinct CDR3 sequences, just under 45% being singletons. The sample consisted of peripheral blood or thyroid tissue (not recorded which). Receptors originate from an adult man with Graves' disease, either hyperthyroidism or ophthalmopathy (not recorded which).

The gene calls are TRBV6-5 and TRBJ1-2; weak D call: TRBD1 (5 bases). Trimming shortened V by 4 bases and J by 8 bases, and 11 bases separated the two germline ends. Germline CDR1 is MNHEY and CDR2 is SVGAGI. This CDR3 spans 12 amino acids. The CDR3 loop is CASSSPGRGYTF. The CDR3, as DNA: TGTGCCAGCAGTTCCCCAGGGCGGGGCTACACCTTC.

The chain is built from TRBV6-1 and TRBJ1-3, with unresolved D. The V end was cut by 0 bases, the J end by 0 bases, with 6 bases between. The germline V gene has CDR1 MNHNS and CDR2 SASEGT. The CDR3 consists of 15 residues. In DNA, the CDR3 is TGTGCCAGCAGTGAAGCGCTCGCCTCTGGAAACACCATATATTTT. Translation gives CASSEALASGNTIYF.

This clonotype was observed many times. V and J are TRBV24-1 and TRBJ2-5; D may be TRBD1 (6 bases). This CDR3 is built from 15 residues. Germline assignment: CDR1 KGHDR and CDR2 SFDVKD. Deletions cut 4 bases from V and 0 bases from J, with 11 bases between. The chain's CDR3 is CATSDPDSYQETQYF. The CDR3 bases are TGTGCCACCAGTGACCCGGACAGTTACCAAGAGACCCAGTACTTC.

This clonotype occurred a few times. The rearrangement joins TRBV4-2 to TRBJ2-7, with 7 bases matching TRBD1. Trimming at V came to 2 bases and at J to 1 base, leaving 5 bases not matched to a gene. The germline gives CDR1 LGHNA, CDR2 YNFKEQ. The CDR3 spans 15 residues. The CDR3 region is CASSQHRGSSYEQYF. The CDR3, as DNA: TGTGCCAGCAGCCAACACAGGGGCTCTTCCTACGAGCAGTACTTC.

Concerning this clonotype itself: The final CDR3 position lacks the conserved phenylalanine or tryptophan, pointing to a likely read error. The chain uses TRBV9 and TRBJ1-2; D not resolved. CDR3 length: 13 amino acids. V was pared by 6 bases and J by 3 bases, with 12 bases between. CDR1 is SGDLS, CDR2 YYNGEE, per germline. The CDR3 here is CASTLGSDYGYTL. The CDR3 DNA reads TGTGCCAGCACCTTAGGATCTGACTATGGCTACACCCTC.

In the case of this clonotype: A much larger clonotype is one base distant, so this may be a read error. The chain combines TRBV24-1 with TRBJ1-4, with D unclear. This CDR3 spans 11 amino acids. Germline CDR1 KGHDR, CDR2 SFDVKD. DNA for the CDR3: TGTGCCACCAGTGATTTGGAAAAACTGCTTTTT. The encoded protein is CATSDLEKLLF.

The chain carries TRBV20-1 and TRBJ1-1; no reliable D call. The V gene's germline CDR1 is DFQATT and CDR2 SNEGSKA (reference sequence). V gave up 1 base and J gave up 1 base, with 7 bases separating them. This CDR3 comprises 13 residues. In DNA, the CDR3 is TGCAGTGCTAGAGTAGGAGGGAACACTGAAGCTTTCTTT. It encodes CSARVGGNTEAFF.

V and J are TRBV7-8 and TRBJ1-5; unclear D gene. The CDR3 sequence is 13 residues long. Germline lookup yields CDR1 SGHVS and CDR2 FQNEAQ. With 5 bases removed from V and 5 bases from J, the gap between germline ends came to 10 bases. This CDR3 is CASSVGRYQPQHF. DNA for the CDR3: TGTGCCAGCAGCGTAGGCCGGTATCAGCCCCAGCATTTT. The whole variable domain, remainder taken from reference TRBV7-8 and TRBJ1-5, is GAGVSQSPRYKVAKRGQDVALRCDPISGHVSLFWYQQALGQGPEFLTYFQNEAQLDKSGLPSDRFFAERPEGSVSTLKIQRTQQEDSAVYLCASSVGRYQPQHFGDGTRLSIL.

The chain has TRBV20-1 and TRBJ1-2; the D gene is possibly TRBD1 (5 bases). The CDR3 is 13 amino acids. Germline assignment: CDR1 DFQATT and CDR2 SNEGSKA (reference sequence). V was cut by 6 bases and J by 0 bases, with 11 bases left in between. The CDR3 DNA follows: TGCAGTGCCGGAAGACAGACTAACTATGGCTACACCTTC. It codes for CSAGRQTNYGYTF.

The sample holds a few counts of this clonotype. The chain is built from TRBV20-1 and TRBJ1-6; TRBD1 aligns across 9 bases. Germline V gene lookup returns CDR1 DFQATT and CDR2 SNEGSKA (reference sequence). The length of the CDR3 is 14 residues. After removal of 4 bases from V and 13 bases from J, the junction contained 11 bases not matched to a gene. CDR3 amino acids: CSATPGQGYPPLHF. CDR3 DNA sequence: TGCAGTGCTACCCCGGGACAGGGCTATCCGCCCCTCCACTTT.